Presented here are 7 T cell receptor beta chains from one specimen sequenced in a study of CD4 and CD8 cells across lung adenocarcinoma regions. TCRdb reanalysed the PCR reads using MiXCR and keeps one entry per CDR3 protein. The sample carries approximately 9,000 distinct CDR3 sequences, 46% recorded once. Sample: CD4+ T cells from the margin of a lung tumor. The receptors were sampled from a female donor with lung adenocarcinoma. The CD4 and CD8 labels of this study may be unreliable.

In its sample, this clonotype was seen many times. The chain joins TRBV6-2 or TRBV6-3 to TRBJ2-5; tentative D call: TRBD1 (6 bases). Trimming left V 6 bases short and J 1 base short, with 12 bases between. The CDR3 is 14 amino acids. Germline values: CDR1 MNHEY, CDR2 SVGEGT. The CDR3 loop is CASSRQAFQETQYF. The CDR3, as DNA: TGTGCCAGCAGCCGACAGGCGTTCCAAGAGACCCAGTACTTC.

In its sample, this clonotype was seen once. The chain combines TRBV7-2 with TRBJ2-1; TRBD2 agrees at 11 bases. Germline V gene sequence: CDR1 SGHTA, CDR2 FQGNSA. J was trimmed by 13 bases and V by 5 bases; bases with no gene match: 19. The CDR3 is 17 residues long. The CDR3 reads CASSDVAGGLQGETQFF. The CDR3 DNA reads TGTGCCAGCAGCGACGTAGCGGGAGGGCTTCAAGGAGAGACCCAGTTCTTC.

This clonotype was found many times. The chain has TRBV6-1 and TRBJ1-4; 9 bases fit TRBD1. V dropped 2 bases and J dropped 4; count of bases not matched to a gene: 2. Per the germline V gene, CDR1 is MNHNS and CDR2 is SASEGT. This CDR3 is 15 amino acids long. The CDR3 DNA sequence: TGTGCCAGCAGTGAATTGACAGGGGGTAATGAAAAACTGTTTTTT. Protein product: CASSELTGGNEKLFF.

The V gene is TRBV4-2, the J gene TRBJ2-3; 11 bases map to TRBD1. The germline CDR1 and CDR2 sequences are LGHNA and YNFKEQ. This CDR3 contains 15 residues. The ends lost 6 bases at V and 3 bases at J; junction bases unmatched: 5. CDR3 nucleotides: TGTGCCAGCAGTCGCCGGGACAGGGGGACAGATACGCAGTATTTT. Translation: CASSRRDRGTDTQYF.

This chain links TRBV27 with TRBJ2-2; 11 bases are a match to TRBD2. The CDR3 length is 18 residues. CDR1 is MNHEY and CDR2 is SMNVEV in the germline V gene (reference sequence). J gave up 16 bases and V 9 bases, and 28 bases lay outside the gene matches. CDR3 DNA sequence: TGTGCCAGTCGGTTTCGACTAGCGGGAACCCCGAACACCGAGACGCAGTTTTTT. As protein: CASRFRLAGTPNTETQFF.

A word on this clonotype: One junction end disagrees with the germline gene, perhaps due to a read error. The genes are TRBV6-1 and TRBJ2-4; D is uncertain. Germline assignment: CDR1 MNHNS and CDR2 SASEGT. CDR3 length: 15 amino acids. The DNA for the CDR3 is TGTGTCAGCAGTGAATCGGCTTCTTCCTACAATGAGCAGTACTTC. It encodes CVSSESASSYNEQYF.

This clonotype is classed as medium-sized. This chain links TRBV6-4 with TRBJ2-2; a possible D gene is TRBD2 (6 bases). V lost 3 bases to trimming and J lost 3 bases, with 8 bases between them. The CDR3 is 14 residues long. From germline, CDR1 is MRHNA and CDR2 SNTAGT. The CDR3 sequence: CASSEGEDTGELFF. CDR3 DNA sequence: TGTGCCAGCAGTGAAGGGGAGGACACCGGGGAGCTGTTTTTT.